The present T cell receptor beta chain was sequenced within a study of blood T cell repertoires in COVID-19. Germline assignment: CDR1 SEHNR and CDR2 FQNEAQ (reference sequence). Deletions cut 0 bases from V and 1 base from J, with 15 bases between. This CDR3 is built from 17 residues. Repertoires were generated with immunoSEQ multiplex PCR, while TCRdb's copy carries only in-frame clones and drops some. The sample lists 70,000 to 90,000 clones; 70% to 90% were seen once. The sequencing input was peripheral blood. J is TRBJ2-5 and V is TRBV7-9, with D perhaps matching TRBD2 (5 bases). The TCR comes from a human donor in a cohort sampled during active COVID-19. The CDR3 loop is CASSLARAALAQETQYF. The CDR3 nucleotides are TGTGCCAGCAGCTTAGCGCGGGCAGCCCTTGCCCAAGAGACCCAGTACTTC.